A single sample is the source of the 30 T cell receptor beta chains below, sequenced in a study of neurological immune-mediated disorders. Each CDR3 protein gets one entry after TCRdb re-called the 5' RACE reads with MiXCR. The sample consists of roughly 89,000 distinct CDR3 sequences, 2.5% to 3% of them appearing once. The material sequenced was PBMCs. The receptors come from a woman aged 25 to 39 with multiple sclerosis.

This clonotype was seen ten or more times. The chain is built from TRBV3-1 and TRBJ2-7; 10 bases align to TRBD2. Germline CDR1 LGHDT, CDR2 YNNKEL (reference sequence). The V and J ends lost 3 bases and 3 bases, in that order; junction bases with no gene match: 11. The CDR3 has 17 residues. CDR3 amino acids: CASSQSLKLAGNYEQYF. Here the CDR3 DNA reads TGTGCCAGCAGCCAGTCCCTAAAACTAGCGGGAAACTACGAGCAGTACTTC.

This clonotype occurred many times. This chain uses TRBV5-1 with TRBJ2-7; a possible D gene is TRBD1 (6 bases). V was pared by 0 bases and J by 6 bases, with 10 bases between. From germline, CDR1 is SGHRS and CDR2 YFSETQ. There are 13 residues in the CDR3. The CDR3 sequence: CASSLVQGFEQYF. CDR3 nucleotides: TGCGCCAGCAGCTTGGTACAGGGTTTCGAGCAGTACTTC.

At least ten counts were recorded for this clonotype. The chain has TRBV15 and TRBJ2-3; D might be TRBD2 (6 bases). CDR1 is LNHNV and CDR2 is YYDKDF in the germline V gene (reference sequence). Trimming shortened V by 1 base and J by 2 bases, and 10 bases separated the two germline ends. The CDR3 extends over 15 amino acids. The CDR3 protein is CATSRGDSSTDTQYF. CDR3 in DNA: TGTGCCACCAGCAGAGGGGACTCCTCCACAGATACGCAGTATTTT.

This clonotype was counted many times. The chain links TRBV5-1 to TRBJ2-1, with D perhaps given as TRBD1 or TRBD2 (6 bases each). Germline V gene sequence: CDR1 SGHRS, CDR2 YFSETQ. This CDR3 has 15 residues. V lost 3 bases and J lost 5, with 15 bases in between. DNA for the CDR3: TGCGCCAGCAGCTGGGGGCTAGCGTCCAACAATGAGCAGTTCTTC. This sequence encodes CASSWGLASNNEQFF.

This clonotype appeared many times. V usage is TRBV20-1 and J usage is TRBJ2-3; D call uncertain. Germline CDR1 is DFQATT and CDR2 is SNEGSKA (reference sequence). The CDR3 has 13 residues. Trimming took 1 base from V and 4 from J, leaving 9 bases between them. CDR3 in DNA: TGCAGTGCTAGAGTTGGGTCCGCAGATACGCAGTATTTT. Translated: CSARVGSADTQYF.

This clonotype was seen ten or more times. The J gene is TRBJ1-5, the V gene TRBV27; D perhaps matches TRBD1 (5 bases). The germline gives CDR1 MNHEY, CDR2 SMNVEV (reference sequence). There are 14 residues in the CDR3. The V gene lost 0 bases and the J gene lost 2 bases, with 5 bases spanning the gap. CDR3: CASSLSQGNQPQHF. The CDR3 region has the DNA TGTGCCAGCAGTTTATCACAGGGCAATCAGCCCCAGCATTTT.

This clonotype has at least ten counts. This chain connects TRBV6-4 to TRBJ2-1; the D gene is possibly TRBD2 (6 bases). The germline V gene encodes CDR1 MRHNA and CDR2 SNTAGT. With 4 bases removed from V and 5 bases from J, the gap between germline ends came to 15 bases. The CDR3 has 15 amino acids. CDR3 sequence (DNA): TGTGCCAGCAGTGTAACCGCTTGGGAGGACAATGAGCAGTTCTTC. Translating gives CASSVTAWEDNEQFF.

This clonotype was seen at least ten times. The CDR3 coding sequence is TGTGCCAGCCTCCCAAGCTCTAGCGGGGGGAATGGCCATGAGCAGTTCTTC. It encodes CASLPSSSGGNGHEQFF. The V and J genes are TRBV7-2 and TRBJ2-1, with 11 bases that match TRBD2. Looked up from germline, CDR1 is SGHTA and CDR2 is FQGNSA. J was trimmed by 8 bases and V by 8 bases; bases with no gene match: 17. The CDR3 is 17 amino acids.

This clonotype has a count of ten or more. The J gene is TRBJ2-7, the V gene TRBV5-1; TRBD2 aligns across 9 bases. V lost 1 base and J lost 3; bases outside the gene matches: 5. There are 15 residues in the CDR3. CDR1 is SGHRS, CDR2 YFSETQ, per germline. The CDR3 spells CASSLLVAGDYEQYF. The CDR3 nucleotides read TGCGCCAGCAGCTTGTTGGTAGCGGGAGACTACGAGCAGTACTTC.

This clonotype was counted at least ten times. The chain employs TRBV12-3 or TRBV12-4 and TRBJ2-1; perhaps TRBD2 as D (6 bases). The CDR3 covers 13 residues. Trimming pared 4 bases from V and 6 bases from J, leaving 10 bases between. CDR3 region: CASSSLSGNEQFF. CDR3 sequence (DNA): TGTGCCAGCAGTTCCCTTAGCGGCAATGAGCAGTTCTTC.

This clonotype appeared many times. The CDR3 nucleotides read TGTGCCAGCAGCGCCTTTAGTGTGCGGGACCTAAGCACAGATACGCAGTATTTT. It specifies CASSAFSVRDLSTDTQYF. This rearrangement joins TRBV6-5 to TRBJ2-3; possibly TRBD2 for D (6 bases). The CDR3 totals 18 residues. V was clipped by 6 bases and J by 0 bases, with 22 bases between them. From germline, CDR1 is MNHEY and CDR2 SVGAGI.

This clonotype has ten or more counts. This rearrangement joins TRBV29-1 to TRBJ1-5; 8 nucleotides agree with TRBD1. V was clipped by 7 bases and J by 6 bases; unmatched bases: 11. The CDR3 totals 14 residues. Germline CDR1 is SQVTM and CDR2 is ANQGSEA. The CDR3 nucleotides are TGCAGCGCTGGGACAGGTGTGGGAGGTCAGCCCCAGCATTTT. This encodes CSAGTGVGGQPQHF.

This clonotype was counted many times. The gene calls are TRBV20-1 and TRBJ2-1, with 10 bases lining up with TRBD2. V was clipped by 0 bases and J by 0 bases; unmatched bases: 2. This CDR3 contains 16 residues. The germline CDR1 and CDR2 sequences are DFQATT and SNEGSKA (reference sequence). The DNA for the CDR3 is TGCAGTGCTAGAGATCCTAGCGGGAGCTCCTACAATGAGCAGTTCTTC. Protein product: CSARDPSGSSYNEQFF.

This clonotype occurred many times. This chain links TRBV7-6 with TRBJ2-7, with TRBD1 identical over 8 bases. The CDR3 is 15 residues long. V lost 3 bases, J lost 2 bases, and 6 bases stayed unmatched. Germline CDR1 reads SGHVS; CDR2 reads FNYEAQ. The chain's CDR3 is CASSFGQGPTYEQYF. Written as DNA, the CDR3 is TGTGCCAGCAGCTTCGGACAGGGACCTACCTACGAGCAGTACTTC.

This clonotype was seen repeatedly, ten times or more. The chain couples TRBV4-1 to TRBJ2-3; D not certain. Germline V gene data show CDR1 as MGHRA and CDR2 as YSYEKL. V lost 0 bases to trimming and J lost 0 bases, with 10 bases between them. The CDR3 totals 16 residues. The CDR3 reads CASSQESRLSTDTQYF. The CDR3 DNA reads as TGCGCCAGCAGCCAAGAGAGCAGACTCAGCACAGATACGCAGTATTTT.

This clonotype was observed at least ten times. This chain joins TRBV12-3 or TRBV12-4 and TRBJ2-7, with TRBD1 matching 12 bases. This CDR3 has 15 amino acids. V lost 3 bases and J lost 6; bases outside the gene matches: 6. In nucleotides, the CDR3 is TGTGCCAGCAGTTTGTTAGGGACAGGGGGCGGCGAGCAGTACTTC. Amino acid sequence: CASSLLGTGGGEQYF.

This clonotype has ten or more counts. The missing conserved phenylalanine or tryptophan at the end of this CDR3 makes a read error likely. The DNA is omitted, as the CDR3 cannot be located on it reliably, and the CDR3 follows TCRdb's listing. The chain recombines TRBV20-1 with TRBJ2-3; TRBD1 reflects the table's D call only, with no check against the DNA. The CDR3 numbers 12 amino acids, ends counted. Germline CDR1 and CDR2: DFQATT and SNEGSKA (reference sequence). CDR3 sequence: CSARDRGTRQLL.

This clonotype was recorded at least ten times. The rearrangement uses TRBV11-1 and TRBJ2-7; 13 bases are shared with TRBD2. V dropped 6 bases and J dropped 1; count of bases not matched to a gene: 12. The CDR3 contains 18 residues. Germline V lookup: CDR1 SGHAT, CDR2 FQDESV (reference sequence). The CDR3 DNA is TGTGCCAGCAGTTCCGGGACTAGCGGGACCAAAACATCCTACGAGCAGTACTTC. Amino acid sequence: CASSSGTSGTKTSYEQYF.

This clonotype was seen ten or more times. The rearrangement links TRBV27 to TRBJ2-3, with 11 positions matching TRBD2. The length of the CDR3 is 16 residues. CDR1 and CDR2 from the germline V gene are MNHEY and SMNVEV (reference sequence). The V segment lost 10 bases and the J segment 3 bases; nucleotides outside the gene matches: 12. CDR3 region: CATQFSGRAFTDTQYF. DNA for the CDR3: TGTGCCACCCAGTTTAGCGGGAGGGCCTTTACAGATACGCAGTATTTT.

This clonotype was seen many times. This rearrangement joins TRBV15 to TRBJ2-7, with D possibly matching TRBD1 (5 bases). The V end was cut by 0 bases, the J end by 3 bases, with 6 bases between. The CDR3 sequence is 13 residues long. Germline assignment: CDR1 LNHNV and CDR2 YYDKDF (reference sequence). In DNA, the CDR3 is TGTGCCACCAGCAGAGAGGGGCTCTACGAGCAGTACTTC. This codes for CATSREGLYEQYF. Looking up the rest from reference TRBV15 and TRBJ2-7 gives the full variable domain: DAMVIQNPRYQVTQFGKPVTLSCSQTLNHNVMYWYQQKSSQAPKLLFHYYDKDFNNEADTPDNFQSRRPNTSFCFLDIRSPGLGDTAMYLCATSREGLYEQYFGPGTRLTVT.

Many counts were recorded for this clonotype. The J gene is TRBJ1-5, the V gene TRBV5-6; D is possibly TRBD1 (5 bases). V was cut by 2 bases and J by 5 bases, with 17 bases left in between. The CDR3 has 16 residues. Germline V gene data show CDR1 as SGHDT and CDR2 as YYEEEE. This CDR3 is CASSFRQNYLHQPQHF. The CDR3 coding sequence is TGTGCCAGCAGCTTCCGACAGAACTACCTCCATCAGCCCCAGCATTTT.

This clonotype was counted many times. The chain uses TRBV28 and TRBJ2-2; D is undetermined. Looked up from germline, CDR1 is MDHEN and CDR2 is SYDVKM. The V end was cut by 3 bases, the J end by 4 bases, with 9 bases between. CDR3 length: 14 residues. The CDR3 loop reads CASSLFKVTGELFF. CDR3 DNA sequence: TGTGCCAGCAGTTTGTTTAAGGTCACCGGGGAGCTGTTTTTT. Drawing the rest from reference TRBV28 and TRBJ2-2, the complete variable domain is DVKVTQSSRYLVKRTGEKVFLECVQDMDHENMFWYRQDPGLGLRLIYFSYDVKMKEKGDIPEGYSVSREKKERFSLILESASTNQTSMYLCASSLFKVTGELFFGEGSRLTVL.

This clonotype has a count of ten or more. This chain connects TRBV27 to TRBJ2-7; D call uncertain. This CDR3 is built from 16 residues. Trimming removed 3 bases from V and 3 bases from J, with 18 bases in between. Germline CDR1 MNHEY, CDR2 SMNVEV (reference sequence). The CDR3 bases are TGTGCCAGCAGTTTGGGCCTAGGCCCTGATTTCTACGAGCAGTACTTC. It yields the protein CASSLGLGPDFYEQYF.

In its sample, this clonotype was seen many times. V is TRBV28 and J is TRBJ1-1, with 11 positions matching TRBD1. V shed 5 bases and J 5 bases; nucleotides not matched to a gene: 7. This CDR3 region has 15 residues. Looked up from germline, CDR1 is MDHEN and CDR2 is SYDVKM. CDR3 DNA: TGTGCCAGCAGTCCCCGGACAGGGGGCTTTACTGAAGCTTTCTTT. It encodes CASSPRTGGFTEAFF.

This chain joins TRBV5-1 and TRBJ1-2; no definite D call. Trimming stripped 4 bases from V and 8 bases from J, with 15 bases between. In germline, CDR1 is SGHRS, CDR2 YFSETQ. CDR3 size: 13 residues. The CDR3 is CASSETLKRGYTF. In DNA, the CDR3 is TGCGCCAGCAGCGAGACCCTCAAGCGGGGCTACACCTTC.

This clonotype appeared many times. The chain combines TRBV20-1 with TRBJ2-3; 9 bases match TRBD1. From germline, CDR1 is DFQATT and CDR2 SNEGSKA (reference sequence). This CDR3 is built from 15 residues. V dropped 6 bases and J dropped 1; count of bases not matched to a gene: 8. In DNA, the CDR3 is TGCAGTGCCCCGGACAGGGGCGTTGGCACAGATACGCAGTATTTT. This translates into CSAPDRGVGTDTQYF.

V is TRBV28 and J is TRBJ2-3; D not resolved. V lost 3 bases and J 2 bases, leaving 9 bases between the germline ends. Germline values: CDR1 MDHEN, CDR2 SYDVKM. This CDR3 is built from 14 residues. Written as DNA, the CDR3 is TGTGCCAGCAGTTTTTCTGTGTTCACAGATACGCAGTATTTT. Protein: CASSFSVFTDTQYF.

This chain uses TRBV7-9 with TRBJ2-5; D is undetermined. The germline V gene encodes CDR1 SEHNR and CDR2 FQNEAQ (reference sequence). Trimming pared 5 bases from V and 4 bases from J, leaving 8 bases between. The CDR3 loop spans 12 amino acids. CDR3 bases: TGTGCCAGCAGCCGTCAGTTAGAGACCCAGTACTTC. It codes for CASSRQLETQYF.

This clonotype was seen many times. The chain carries TRBV20-1 and TRBJ1-1; the D is unclear. The CDR3 totals 13 residues. Trimming cost V 6 bases and J 0 bases, with 11 bases left between them. CDR1 and CDR2 from the germline V gene are DFQATT and SNEGSKA (reference sequence). Here the CDR3 reads CSAGRTVNTEAFF. CDR3 bases: TGCAGTGCGGGTAGGACGGTGAACACTGAAGCTTTCTTT.

This clonotype appeared many times. The chain has TRBV7-2 and TRBJ2-3, with 9 bases aligning to TRBD2. The germline V gene has CDR1 SGHTA and CDR2 FQGNSA. Trimming took 6 bases from V and 2 from J; bases not matched to a gene: 6. CDR3 length equals 15 residues. The CDR3 region has the DNA TGTGCCAGCAGACTAAGCGGGAGGACCACAGATACGCAGTATTTT. It is translated as CASRLSGRTTDTQYF.